Listed here are 28 T cell receptor beta chains from one sample, sequenced in a study of beta chain features in type 1 diabetes. The investigators reverse transcribed all of the isolated RNA, so they sequenced expressed TCRB transcripts. TCRdb keeps only in-frame clones here, not all; method: immunoSEQ multiplex PCR. The sample has about 330,000 clones, approximately 9.9% seen once. Sequencing was performed on naive CD4+ T cells from blood. These receptors were collected from a woman aged 30 to 39 in good health.

This clone was picked up a small number of times. V usage is TRBV11-2 and J usage is TRBJ2-3, with 9 positions matching TRBD2. The trim removed 6 bases at V and 3 bases at J, leaving 1 base unmatched. Germline CDR1 SGHAT, CDR2 FQNNGV. The CDR3 is 13 amino acids. Written as DNA, the CDR3 is TGTGCCAGCAGTACTAGCGGGACAGATACGCAGTATTTT. Translating it yields CASSTSGTDTQYF.

There are a few counts of this clone. The genes are TRBV4-2 and TRBJ2-7; 7 nucleotides line up with TRBD2. Germline V lookup: CDR1 LGHNA, CDR2 YNFKEQ. V dropped 0 bases and J dropped 2; count of bases not matched to a gene: 7. The CDR3 has 16 amino acids. In DNA form, the CDR3 reads TGTGCCAGCAGCCAAGATCGGCGGGGGTGGGCCTACGAGCAGTACTTC. Its protein is CASSQDRRGWAYEQYF.

The chain employs TRBV15 and TRBJ1-1; D is perhaps TRBD1 (6 bases). The CDR3 length is 12 residues. V was clipped by 1 base and J by 7 bases, with 7 bases between them. Germline V gene data show CDR1 as LNHNV and CDR2 as YYDKDF (reference sequence). The CDR3 loop is CATSRVRGEAFF. For the CDR3, the DNA is TGTGCCACCAGCAGAGTCAGGGGTGAAGCTTTCTTT.

Only a few counts were recorded for this clone. The rearrangement uses TRBV5-4 and TRBJ2-1; 7 bases match TRBD1. V lost 3 bases to trimming and J lost 4 bases; unmatched junction nucleotides: 10. This CDR3 is built from 16 residues. Germline loops: CDR1 SGHNT, CDR2 YYREEE (reference sequence). CDR3 in DNA: TGTGCCAGCAGCTACCACGGACAGGCGATTTACAATGAGCAGTTCTTC. It is translated as CASSYHGQAIYNEQFF.

The chain joins TRBV6-6 to TRBJ2-3, with 8 bases lining up with TRBD2. The CDR3 has 16 amino acids. V shed 2 bases, J shed 2 bases, and the junction held 6 bases outside the gene matches. Germline CDR1 reads MNHNY; CDR2 reads SVGAGI (reference sequence). The CDR3 region is CASSYGVAGNTDTQYF. The CDR3 DNA is TGTGCCAGCAGTTACGGGGTAGCGGGAAACACAGATACGCAGTATTTT.

This rearrangement joins TRBV27 to TRBJ1-2; 9 bases agree with TRBD1. The CDR3 is 13 amino acids. Germline CDR1 is MNHEY and CDR2 is SMNVEV (reference sequence). J gave up 4 bases and V 4 bases, and 1 base lay outside the gene matches. The chain's CDR3 is CASSWGQGYGYTF. Written as DNA, the CDR3 is TGTGCCAGCAGTTGGGGACAGGGCTATGGCTACACCTTC.

V gene TRBV9 combines with J gene TRBJ2-7; D ambiguous. Germline values: CDR1 SGDLS, CDR2 YYNGEE. The V end was cut by 1 base, the J end by 2 bases, with 10 bases between. The CDR3 length is 14 residues. The CDR3 region has the DNA TGTGCCAGCAGCGTATCAGATTTACCCTACGAGCAGTACTTC. Translated, it gives CASSVSDLPYEQYF.

The chain links TRBV4-3 to TRBJ2-1; 8 bases line up with TRBD2. From germline, CDR1 is LGHNA and CDR2 YSLEER. V was pared by 1 base and J by 8 bases, with 13 bases of the junction left unmatched. The CDR3 length is 17 residues. The CDR3 region is CASSQGVSGRGNYEQFF. The CDR3 DNA reads TGCGCCAGCAGCCAAGGGGTCAGCGGGAGAGGAAATTATGAGCAGTTCTTC.

This clone was seen only a few times. This chain connects TRBV28 to TRBJ1-2; unclear D gene. The CDR3 is 13 amino acids. V lost 1 base to trimming and J lost 5 bases, with 8 bases between them. Germline CDR1 and CDR2: MDHEN and SYDVKM. The CDR3 coding sequence is TGTGCCAGCAGTTTATTTACAGATTATGGCTACACCTTC. Protein sequence: CASSLFTDYGYTF.

This clone was observed a handful of times. Other DNA variants within this sample encode the same CDR3. The rearrangement uses TRBV4-2 and TRBJ2-3; D possibly corresponds to TRBD2 (5 bases). The CDR3 has 15 amino acids. V lost 0 bases to trimming and J lost 3 bases, with 10 bases between them. CDR1 LGHNA and CDR2 YNFKEQ come from the germline V gene. The DNA for the CDR3 is TGTGCCAGCAGCCAAGATCTAGAGGGAACAGATACGCAGTATTTT. Its protein is CASSQDLEGTDTQYF.

The chain couples TRBV5-1 to TRBJ2-6, with D unclear. The CDR3 runs to 15 residues. Trimming took off 4 bases at V and 4 bases at J, with 12 bases between the two ends. Germline V gives CDR1 SGHRS, CDR2 YFSETQ. In DNA form, the CDR3 reads TGCGCCAGCAGCCCGTCCGCGTCAGGGGCCAACGTCCTGACTTTC. It encodes CASSPSASGANVLTF.

This clone was seen only a few times. The rearrangement joins TRBV6-5 to TRBJ2-7; 7 bases match TRBD2. CDR3 length equals 14 residues. Germline CDR1 is MNHEY and CDR2 is SVGAGI. V shed 6 bases and J 2 bases; nucleotides not matched to a gene: 7. The CDR3 DNA follows: TGTGCCAGCAGCCCCGGGACTAACACCTACGAGCAGTACTTC. The encoded protein is CASSPGTNTYEQYF.

A few counts support this clone. The rearrangement links TRBV30 to TRBJ2-6; 8 nucleotides match TRBD1. Germline CDR1 is GTSNPN and CDR2 is SVGIG (reference sequence). This CDR3 region has 20 residues. Trimming cost V 2 bases and J 0 bases; bases outside gene matches: 15. DNA of the CDR3: TGTGCCTGGAGTCAGATACCGGGACAGGTCTACGCCTCTGGGGCCAACGTCCTGACTTTC. The encoded protein is CAWSQIPGQVYASGANVLTF.

The chain links TRBV9 to TRBJ2-3; perhaps TRBD2 as D (5 bases). Germline-derived CDR1 and CDR2 are SGDLS and YYNGEE. Trimming cost V 0 bases and J 0 bases, with 8 bases left between them. This CDR3 comprises 15 residues. CDR3 loop: CASSVGGSSTDTQYF. Written as DNA, the CDR3 is TGTGCCAGCAGCGTAGGCGGGTCCAGCACAGATACGCAGTATTTT.

The rearrangement uses TRBV30 and TRBJ2-4; 9 bases agree with TRBD1. CDR3 length: 14 residues. Germline assignment: CDR1 GTSNPN and CDR2 SVGIG (reference sequence). J lost 6 bases, V lost 3 bases, and 6 bases had no gene match. CDR3 bases: TGTGCCTGGAGACCCACAGGGGGCGGAAACATTCAGTACTTC. Translating it yields CAWRPTGGGNIQYF.

The chain recombines TRBV11-2 with TRBJ2-7; no clear D gene. V was shortened by 0 bases and J by 3 bases, with 15 bases between the two germline ends. Germline V gene lookup returns CDR1 SGHAT and CDR2 FQNNGV. The CDR3 loop spans 16 amino acids. CDR3 sequence (DNA): TGTGCCAGCAGCTTAGATAAAGGAGTCCCTTACTACGAGCAGTACTTC. This codes for CASSLDKGVPYYEQYF.

This clone was counted a few times. V is TRBV9 and J is TRBJ1-2, with TRBD1 matching 8 bases. CDR1 SGDLS and CDR2 YYNGEE come from the germline V gene. This CDR3 comprises 17 residues. After removal of 4 bases from V and 6 bases from J, the junction contained 17 bases not matched to a gene. CDR3 loop: CASSPTMGSGQVHGYTF. CDR3 bases: TGTGCCAGCAGCCCTACCATGGGGTCGGGACAGGTTCATGGCTACACCTTC.

CDR3 nucleotide sequence: TGCGCCAGCAGCAGAGGGAGCTCACAGCAGCTGCAAAGGGATACGCAGTATTTT. This sequence encodes CASSRGSSQQLQRDTQYF. The rearrangement links TRBV5-1 to TRBJ2-3; D is perhaps TRBD2 (5 bases). Trimming cost V 4 bases and J 6 bases, with 27 bases left between them. This CDR3 comprises 18 residues. From germline, CDR1 is SGHRS and CDR2 YFSETQ.

This clone has a handful of counts. This sequence joins TRBV29-1 and TRBJ2-3; TRBD2 aligns across 15 bases. The CDR3 is made up of 14 amino acids. V trimming: 6 bases; J trimming: 6 bases; junction bases outside the gene matches: 4. The germline V gene encodes CDR1 SQVTM and CDR2 ANQGSEA. The CDR3 DNA reads TGCAGCGTGGGACTAGCGGGAGGTGGGGATACGCAGTATTTT. Residues: CSVGLAGGGDTQYF.

This clone has a handful of counts. The rearrangement uses TRBV7-2 and TRBJ2-1; possibly TRBD1 for D (5 bases). V dropped 4 bases and J dropped 8 bases, with 12 bases sitting between them. This CDR3 is built from 13 residues. Germline CDR1 SGHTA, CDR2 FQGNSA. In DNA form, the CDR3 reads TGTGCCAGCAGCTACCAACAGGTAGATGAGCAGTTCTTC. This codes for CASSYQQVDEQFF.

CDR3 DNA: TGTGCCAGCAGTGTGGGTGCGAGGGCCTACGAGCAGTACTTC. It specifies CASSVGARAYEQYF. The V and J genes are TRBV2 and TRBJ2-7; D might be TRBD2 (5 bases). V dropped 4 bases and J dropped 2 bases, with 12 bases sitting between them. Germline CDR1 and CDR2: SNHLY and FYNNEI. The CDR3 consists of 14 residues.

The rearrangement joins TRBV6-5 to TRBJ1-2; D is unresolved. Germline-derived CDR1 and CDR2 are MNHEY and SVGAGI. V was trimmed by 2 bases and J by 5 bases, leaving 12 bases between them. This CDR3 comprises 14 residues. The CDR3 spells CASSYEPITYGYTF. CDR3 sequence (DNA): TGTGCCAGCAGTTACGAACCGATTACATATGGCTACACCTTC.

This clone came up a few times. The chain employs TRBV29-1 and TRBJ2-5, with D tentatively TRBD1 (5 bases). The DNA matches TRBJ2-7 better at its end, which makes the J call doubtful. This CDR3 is built from 12 residues. Germline-derived CDR1 and CDR2 are SQVTM and ANQGSEA. CDR3 protein: CSVAPDTDEQYF. The CDR3 region has the DNA TGCAGCGTTGCCCCGGACACGGACGAGCAGTACTTC.

The chain is built from TRBV28 and TRBJ1-4, with D unclear. This CDR3 is 14 amino acids long. Germline CDR1 MDHEN, CDR2 SYDVKM. The ends were cut back, 2 bases at V and 6 bases at J, with 10 bases in the middle. The CDR3 reads CASSLNSWYEKLFF. The CDR3 DNA reads as TGTGCCAGCAGTTTAAACTCGTGGTATGAAAAACTGTTTTTT.

The sample holds a few counts of this clone. The V call is TRBV4-2, the J call TRBJ2-7, with 11 bases matching TRBD2. The CDR3 is made up of 15 amino acids. After removal of 5 bases from V and 5 bases from J, the junction contained 8 bases not matched to a gene. The V gene's germline CDR1 is LGHNA and CDR2 YNFKEQ. DNA for the CDR3: TGTGCCAGCAGCTATGGGACTAGCGGAGATAACGAGCAGTACTTC. This encodes CASSYGTSGDNEQYF.

As to this clone: Mismatch with germline at one junction end may stem from a read error. J is TRBJ2-3 and V is TRBV7-7; 7 nucleotides line up with TRBD1. The CDR3 runs to 14 residues. Per germline, CDR1 SSHAT and CDR2 FNYEAQ (reference sequence). The chain's CDR3 is CASSQGQNTDTQYF. DNA for the CDR3: TGTGCTAGCAGCCAGGGACAGAACACAGATACGCAGTATTTT.

The V and J genes are TRBV7-8 and TRBJ2-5; tentatively, D is TRBD2 (5 bases). CDR1 and CDR2 (germline): SGHVS, FQNEAQ. This CDR3 contains 13 residues. V lost 5 bases to trimming and J lost 5 bases, with 12 bases between them. The CDR3 region is CASSARGSETQYF. CDR3 in DNA: TGTGCCAGCAGCGCCCGGGGAAGCGAGACCCAGTACTTC.

This clone has just a few counts. The chain is built from TRBV11-3 and TRBJ2-3, with unresolved D. This CDR3 has 12 residues. CDR1 SGHNT and CDR2 YENEEA come from the germline V gene. Trimming took off 4 bases at V and 5 bases at J, with 7 bases between the two ends. CDR3 sequence (DNA): TGTGCCAGCAGCTCCCCCGGAGATACGCAGTATTTT. It is translated as CASSSPGDTQYF. Looking up the rest from reference TRBV11-3 and TRBJ2-3 gives the full variable domain: EAGVVQSPRYKIIEKKQPVAFWCNPISGHNTLYWYLQNLGQGPELLIRYENEEAVDDSQLPKDRFSAERLKGVDSTLKIQPAELGDSAVYLCASSSPGDTQYFGPGTRLTVL.